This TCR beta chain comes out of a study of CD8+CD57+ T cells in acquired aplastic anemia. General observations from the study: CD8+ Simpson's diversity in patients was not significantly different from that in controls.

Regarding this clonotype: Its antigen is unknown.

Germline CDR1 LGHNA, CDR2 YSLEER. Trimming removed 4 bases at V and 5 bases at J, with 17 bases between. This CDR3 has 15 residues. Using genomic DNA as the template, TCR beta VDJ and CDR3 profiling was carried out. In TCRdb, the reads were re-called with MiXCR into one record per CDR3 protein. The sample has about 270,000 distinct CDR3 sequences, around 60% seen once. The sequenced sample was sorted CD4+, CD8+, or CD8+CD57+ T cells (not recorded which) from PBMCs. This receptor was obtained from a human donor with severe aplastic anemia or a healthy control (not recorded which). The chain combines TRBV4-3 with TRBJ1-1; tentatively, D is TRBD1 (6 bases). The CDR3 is CASSPRRGVRTEAFF. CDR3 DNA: TGCGCCAGCAGCCCGCGGAGGGGGGTTAGGACTGAAGCTTTCTTT.